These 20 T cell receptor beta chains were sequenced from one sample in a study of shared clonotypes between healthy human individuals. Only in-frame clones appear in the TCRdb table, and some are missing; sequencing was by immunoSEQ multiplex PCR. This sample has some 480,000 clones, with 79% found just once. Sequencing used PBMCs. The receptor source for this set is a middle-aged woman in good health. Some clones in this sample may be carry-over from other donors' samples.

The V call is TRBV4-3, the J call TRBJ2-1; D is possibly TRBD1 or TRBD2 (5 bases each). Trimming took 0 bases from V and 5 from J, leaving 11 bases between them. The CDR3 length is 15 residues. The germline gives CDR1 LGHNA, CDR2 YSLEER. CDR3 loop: CASSQEWDLDNEQFF. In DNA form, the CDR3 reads TGCGCCAGCAGCCAAGAGTGGGACCTCGACAATGAGCAGTTCTTC.

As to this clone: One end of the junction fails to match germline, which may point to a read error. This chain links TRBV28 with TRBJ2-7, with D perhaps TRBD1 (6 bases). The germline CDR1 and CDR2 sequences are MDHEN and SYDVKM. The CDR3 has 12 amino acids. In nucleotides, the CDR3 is TGTGCCAGCAGTTTAAGAGGGACAAGTCTCTTCTTC. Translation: CASSLRGTSLFF.

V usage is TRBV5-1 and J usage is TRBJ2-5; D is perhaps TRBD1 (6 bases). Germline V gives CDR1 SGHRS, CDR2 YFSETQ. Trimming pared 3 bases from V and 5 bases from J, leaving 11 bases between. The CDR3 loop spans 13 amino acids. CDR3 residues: CASSSDRRETQYF. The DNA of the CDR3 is TGCGCCAGCAGCTCCGACAGGCGGGAGACCCAGTACTTC.

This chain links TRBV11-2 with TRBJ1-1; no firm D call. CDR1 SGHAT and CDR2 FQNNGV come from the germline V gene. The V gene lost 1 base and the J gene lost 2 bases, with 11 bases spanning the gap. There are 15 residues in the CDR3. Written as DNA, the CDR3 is TGTGCCAGCAGCTTAGGGAAGGGAGGAAACACTGAAGCTTTCTTT. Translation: CASSLGKGGNTEAFF.

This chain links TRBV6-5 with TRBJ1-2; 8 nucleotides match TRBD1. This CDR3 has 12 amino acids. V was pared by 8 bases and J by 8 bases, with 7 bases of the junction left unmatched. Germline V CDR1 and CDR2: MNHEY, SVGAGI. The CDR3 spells CASGSGGGGYTF. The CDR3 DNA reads TGTGCCAGCGGCTCAGGGGGCGGGGGCTACACCTTC.

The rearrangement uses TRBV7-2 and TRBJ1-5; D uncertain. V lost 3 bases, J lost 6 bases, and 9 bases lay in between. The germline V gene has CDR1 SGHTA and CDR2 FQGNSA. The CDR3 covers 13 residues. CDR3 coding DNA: TGTGCCAGCAGCTTGCGGGTGGGTCAGCCCCAGCATTTT. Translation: CASSLRVGQPQHF.

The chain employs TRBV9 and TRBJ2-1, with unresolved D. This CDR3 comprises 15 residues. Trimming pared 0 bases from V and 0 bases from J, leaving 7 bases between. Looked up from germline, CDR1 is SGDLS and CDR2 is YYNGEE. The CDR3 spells CASSVVSGSYNEQFF. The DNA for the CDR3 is TGTGCCAGCAGCGTAGTGTCGGGCTCCTACAATGAGCAGTTCTTC.

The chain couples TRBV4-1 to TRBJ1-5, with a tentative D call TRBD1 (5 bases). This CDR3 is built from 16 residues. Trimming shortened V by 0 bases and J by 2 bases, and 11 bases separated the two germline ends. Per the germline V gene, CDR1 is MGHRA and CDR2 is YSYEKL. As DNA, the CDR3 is TGCGCCAGCAGCCAAGATGAAGGGGCTGGCAATCAGCCCCAGCATTTT. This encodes CASSQDEGAGNQPQHF.

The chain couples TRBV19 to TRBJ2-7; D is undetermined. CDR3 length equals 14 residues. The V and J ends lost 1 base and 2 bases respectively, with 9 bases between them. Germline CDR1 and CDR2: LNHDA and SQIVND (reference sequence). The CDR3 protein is CASSIVGGPYEQYF. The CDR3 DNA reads TGTGCCAGTAGTATAGTAGGCGGACCCTACGAGCAGTACTTC.

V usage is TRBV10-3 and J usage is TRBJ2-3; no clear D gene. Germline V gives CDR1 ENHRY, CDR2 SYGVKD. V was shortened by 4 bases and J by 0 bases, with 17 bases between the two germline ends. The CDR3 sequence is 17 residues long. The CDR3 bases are TGTGCCATCAGTGGATCCCCGCGCGCTTCTAGCACAGATACGCAGTATTTT. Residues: CAISGSPRASSTDTQYF.

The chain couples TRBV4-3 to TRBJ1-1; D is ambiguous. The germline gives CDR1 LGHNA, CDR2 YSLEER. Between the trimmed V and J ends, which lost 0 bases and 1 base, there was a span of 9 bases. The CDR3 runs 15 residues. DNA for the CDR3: TGCGCCAGCAGCCAAGAGGCAGGAGCGAACACTGAAGCTTTCTTT. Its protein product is CASSQEAGANTEAFF.

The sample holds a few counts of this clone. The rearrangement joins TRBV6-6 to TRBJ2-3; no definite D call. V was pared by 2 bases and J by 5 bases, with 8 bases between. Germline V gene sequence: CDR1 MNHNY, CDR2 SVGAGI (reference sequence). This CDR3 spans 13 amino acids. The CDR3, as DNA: TGTGCCAGCAGTTACACCCACCGAGATACGCAGTATTTT. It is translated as CASSYTHRDTQYF.

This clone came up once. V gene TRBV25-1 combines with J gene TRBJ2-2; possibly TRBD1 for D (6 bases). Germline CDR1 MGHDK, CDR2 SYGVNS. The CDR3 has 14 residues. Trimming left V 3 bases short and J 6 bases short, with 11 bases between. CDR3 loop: CASSDPWTAGELFF. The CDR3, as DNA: TGTGCCAGCAGTGACCCTTGGACAGCCGGGGAGCTGTTTTTT.

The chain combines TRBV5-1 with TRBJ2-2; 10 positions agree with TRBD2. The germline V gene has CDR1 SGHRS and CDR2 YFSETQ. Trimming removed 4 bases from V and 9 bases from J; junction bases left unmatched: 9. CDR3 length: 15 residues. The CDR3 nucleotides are TGCGCCAGCAGCCACGGACTAGCGGAGAGCAGGGAGCTGTTTTTT. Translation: CASSHGLAESRELFF.

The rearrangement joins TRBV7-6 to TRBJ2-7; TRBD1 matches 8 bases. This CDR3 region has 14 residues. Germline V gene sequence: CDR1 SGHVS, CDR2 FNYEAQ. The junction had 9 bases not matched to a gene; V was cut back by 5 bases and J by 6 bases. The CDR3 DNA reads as TGTGCCAGCAGCCCCTCAGGGGGCGAAGCCGAGCAGTACTTC. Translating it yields CASSPSGGEAEQYF.

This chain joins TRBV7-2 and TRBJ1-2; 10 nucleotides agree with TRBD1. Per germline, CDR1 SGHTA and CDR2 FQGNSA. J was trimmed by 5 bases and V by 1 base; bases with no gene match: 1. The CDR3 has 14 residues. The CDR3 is CASSLGTGGYGYTF. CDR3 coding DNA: TGTGCCAGCAGCTTAGGGACAGGGGGGTATGGCTACACCTTC.

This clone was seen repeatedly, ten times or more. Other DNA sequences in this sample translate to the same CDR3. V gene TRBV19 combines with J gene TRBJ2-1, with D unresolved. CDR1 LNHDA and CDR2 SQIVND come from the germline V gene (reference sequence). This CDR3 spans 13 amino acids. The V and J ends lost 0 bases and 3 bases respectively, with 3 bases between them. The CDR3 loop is CASSIDRYNEQFF. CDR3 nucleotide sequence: TGTGCCAGTAGTATAGACCGCTACAATGAGCAGTTCTTC.

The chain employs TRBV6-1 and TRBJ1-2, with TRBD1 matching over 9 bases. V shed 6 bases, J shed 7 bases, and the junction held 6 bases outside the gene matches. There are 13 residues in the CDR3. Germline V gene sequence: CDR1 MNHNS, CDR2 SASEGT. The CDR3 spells CASSGQGYGGYTF. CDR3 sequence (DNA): TGTGCCAGCAGCGGACAGGGGTACGGTGGCTACACCTTC.

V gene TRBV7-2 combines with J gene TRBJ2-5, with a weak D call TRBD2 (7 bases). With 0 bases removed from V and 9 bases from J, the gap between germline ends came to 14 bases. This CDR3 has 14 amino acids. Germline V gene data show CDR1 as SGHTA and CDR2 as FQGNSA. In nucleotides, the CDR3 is TGTGCCAGCAGCTTAGCGCGGCAGGGGAGGGCCCAGTACTTC. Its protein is CASSLARQGRAQYF.

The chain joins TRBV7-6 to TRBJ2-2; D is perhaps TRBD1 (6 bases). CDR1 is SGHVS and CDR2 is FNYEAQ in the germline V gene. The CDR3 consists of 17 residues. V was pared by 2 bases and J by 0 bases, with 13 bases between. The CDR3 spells CASSLRTDSANTGELFF. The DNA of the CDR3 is TGTGCCAGCAGCTTACGGACAGACTCCGCGAACACCGGGGAGCTGTTTTTT.